This T cell receptor (beta chain) was recovered during a study of OX40 agonist ivuxolimab in advanced cancers. Study-level findings and limits: At doses 0.1 to 3.0 mg/kg, CD4+ and CD8+ clones expanded.

The CDR3 is 11 residues long. Germline-derived CDR1 and CDR2 are MDHEN and SYDVKM. The V end was cut by 8 bases, the J end by 4 bases, with 5 bases between. The data were produced by immunoSEQ multiplex PCR, yet TCRdb's version contains in-frame clones alone and is incomplete. Here the sample spans about 41,000 clones, more than 75% being singletons. To note about this clone: Its antigen is as yet unknown.

Autoimmune disease history or systemic immunosuppression led to patient exclusion. Sequenced material: CD4+ or CD8+ T cells sorted from blood, taken in a trial of the OX40 agonist ivuxolimab. The V call is TRBV28, the J call TRBJ2-2; D is unclear. This receptor was identified in an adult with an advanced solid tumor such as melanoma, head and neck, liver or kidney cancer. Written as DNA, the CDR3 is TGTGCCAGCGACACCACCGGGGAGCTGTTTTTT. This codes for CASDTTGELFF.